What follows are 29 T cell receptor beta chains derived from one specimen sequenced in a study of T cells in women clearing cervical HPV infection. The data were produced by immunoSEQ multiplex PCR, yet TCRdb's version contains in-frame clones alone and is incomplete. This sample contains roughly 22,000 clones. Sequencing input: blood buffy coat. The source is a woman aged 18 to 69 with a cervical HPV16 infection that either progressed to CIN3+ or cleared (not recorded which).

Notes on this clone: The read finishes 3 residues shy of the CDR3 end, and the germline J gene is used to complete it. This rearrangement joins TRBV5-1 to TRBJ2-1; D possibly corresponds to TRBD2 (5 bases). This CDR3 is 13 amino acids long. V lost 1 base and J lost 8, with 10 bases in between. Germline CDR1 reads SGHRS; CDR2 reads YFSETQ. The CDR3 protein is CASSLRGSDEQFF. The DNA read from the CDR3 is TGCGCCAGCAGCTTGCGGGGAAGCGATGAG.

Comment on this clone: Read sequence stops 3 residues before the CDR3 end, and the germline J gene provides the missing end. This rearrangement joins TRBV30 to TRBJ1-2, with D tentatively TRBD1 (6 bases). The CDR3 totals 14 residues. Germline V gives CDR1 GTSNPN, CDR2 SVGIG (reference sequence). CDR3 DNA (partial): TGTGCCTGGAATCTGGACAGATACTACAATGAC. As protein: CAWNLDRYYND. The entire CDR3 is CAWNLDRYYNDYTF.

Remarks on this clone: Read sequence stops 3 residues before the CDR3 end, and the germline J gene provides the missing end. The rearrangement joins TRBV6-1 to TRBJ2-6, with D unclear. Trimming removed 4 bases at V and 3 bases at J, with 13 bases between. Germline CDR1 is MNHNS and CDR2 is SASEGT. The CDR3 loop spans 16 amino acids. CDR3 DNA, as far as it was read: TGTGCCAGCAGTGTATCAAGGGCTTTTGGGGCCAACGTC. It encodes CASSVSRAFGANV. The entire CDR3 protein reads CASSVSRAFGANVLTF.

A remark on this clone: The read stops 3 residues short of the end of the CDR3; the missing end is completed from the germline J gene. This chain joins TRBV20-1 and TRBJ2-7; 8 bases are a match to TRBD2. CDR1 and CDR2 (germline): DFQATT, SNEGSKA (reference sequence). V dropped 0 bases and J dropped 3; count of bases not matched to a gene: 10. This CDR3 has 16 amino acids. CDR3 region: CSARDLVSGNLYEQYF. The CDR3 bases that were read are TGCAGTGCTAGAGACTTGGTTAGCGGGAATCTCTACGAG.

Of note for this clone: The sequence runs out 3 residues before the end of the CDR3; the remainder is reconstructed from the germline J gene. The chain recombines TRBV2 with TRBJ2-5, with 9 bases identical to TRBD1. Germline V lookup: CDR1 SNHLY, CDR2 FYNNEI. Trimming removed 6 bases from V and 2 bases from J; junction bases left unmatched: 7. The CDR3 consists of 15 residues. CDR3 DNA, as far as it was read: TGTGCCAGCAGGGGGACAGGGATGGATCAAGAGACC. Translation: CASRGTGMDQET. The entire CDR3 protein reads CASRGTGMDQETQYF.

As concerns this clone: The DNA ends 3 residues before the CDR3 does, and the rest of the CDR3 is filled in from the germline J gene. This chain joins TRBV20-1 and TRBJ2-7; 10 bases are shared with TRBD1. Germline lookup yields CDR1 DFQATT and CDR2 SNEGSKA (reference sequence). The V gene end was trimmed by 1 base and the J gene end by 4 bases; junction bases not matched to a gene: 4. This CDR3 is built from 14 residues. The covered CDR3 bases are TGCAGTGCTAGAGGGGACAGGGGAAGGTACGAG. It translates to CSARGDRGRYE. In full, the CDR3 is CSARGDRGRYEQYF.

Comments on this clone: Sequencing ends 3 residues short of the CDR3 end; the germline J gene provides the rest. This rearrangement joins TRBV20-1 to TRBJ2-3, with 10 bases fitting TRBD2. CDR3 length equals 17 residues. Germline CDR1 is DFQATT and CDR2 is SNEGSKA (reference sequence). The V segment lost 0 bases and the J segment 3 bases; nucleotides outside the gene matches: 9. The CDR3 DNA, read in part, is TGCAGTGCTAGAGATATAAGCGGGAGGGCCACAACAGATACG. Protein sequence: CSARDISGRATTDT. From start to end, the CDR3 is CSARDISGRATTDTQYF.

The sequenced part of the CDR3 DNA is TGCGCCAGCAGAAAACAAGAGACG. This codes for CASRKQET. Given in full, the CDR3 is CASRKQETQYF. The chain has TRBV5-1 and TRBJ2-3; D unresolved. The missing CDR3 end, 3 residues past where the read stops, is filled in from the germline J gene. The CDR3 loop spans 11 amino acids. The V gene's germline CDR1 is SGHRS and CDR2 YFSETQ.

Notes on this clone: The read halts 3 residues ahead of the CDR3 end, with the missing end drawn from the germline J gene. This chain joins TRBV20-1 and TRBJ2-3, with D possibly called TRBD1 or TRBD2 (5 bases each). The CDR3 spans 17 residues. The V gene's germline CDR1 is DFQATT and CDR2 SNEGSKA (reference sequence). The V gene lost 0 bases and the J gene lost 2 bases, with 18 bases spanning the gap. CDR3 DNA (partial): TGCAGTGCTAGAGATCCTTTCAGGGAGTTCCCCACAGATACG. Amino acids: CSARDPFREFPTDT. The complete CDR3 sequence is CSARDPFREFPTDTQYF.

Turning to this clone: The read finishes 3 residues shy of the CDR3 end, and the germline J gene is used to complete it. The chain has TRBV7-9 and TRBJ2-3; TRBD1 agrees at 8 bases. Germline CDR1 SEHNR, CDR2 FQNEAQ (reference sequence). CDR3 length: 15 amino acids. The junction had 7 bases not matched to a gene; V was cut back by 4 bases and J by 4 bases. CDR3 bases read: TGTGCCAGCAGCTCCGGACAGGGTCGGGCAGATACG. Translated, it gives CASSSGQGRADT. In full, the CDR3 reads CASSSGQGRADTQYF.

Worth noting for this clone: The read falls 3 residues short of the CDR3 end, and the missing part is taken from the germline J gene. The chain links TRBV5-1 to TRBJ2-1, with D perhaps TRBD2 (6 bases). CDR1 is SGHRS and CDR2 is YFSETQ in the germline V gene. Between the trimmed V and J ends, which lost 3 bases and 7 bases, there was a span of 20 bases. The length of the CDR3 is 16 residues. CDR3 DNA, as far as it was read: TGCGCCAGCAGCTCACCGGGACTGCAAAGCCTGAATGAG. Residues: CASSSPGLQSLNE. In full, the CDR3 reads CASSSPGLQSLNEQFF.

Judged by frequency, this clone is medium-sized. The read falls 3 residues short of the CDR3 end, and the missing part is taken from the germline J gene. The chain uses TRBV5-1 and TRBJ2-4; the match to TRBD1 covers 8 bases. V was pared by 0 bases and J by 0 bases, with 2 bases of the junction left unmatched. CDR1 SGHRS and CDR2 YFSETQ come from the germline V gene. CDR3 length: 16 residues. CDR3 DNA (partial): TGCGCCAGCAGCTTGGGACAGGGGTTAGCCAAAAACATT. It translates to CASSLGQGLAKNI. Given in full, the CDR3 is CASSLGQGLAKNIQYF.

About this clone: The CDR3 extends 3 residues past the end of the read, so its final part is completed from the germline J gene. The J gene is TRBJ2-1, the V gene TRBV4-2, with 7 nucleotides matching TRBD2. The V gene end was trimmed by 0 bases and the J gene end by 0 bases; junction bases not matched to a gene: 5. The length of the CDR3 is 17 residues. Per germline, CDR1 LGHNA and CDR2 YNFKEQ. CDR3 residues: CASSQEPRTSSYNEQFF. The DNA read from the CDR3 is TGTGCCAGCAGCCAAGAACCCAGGACTAGCTCCTACAATGAG.

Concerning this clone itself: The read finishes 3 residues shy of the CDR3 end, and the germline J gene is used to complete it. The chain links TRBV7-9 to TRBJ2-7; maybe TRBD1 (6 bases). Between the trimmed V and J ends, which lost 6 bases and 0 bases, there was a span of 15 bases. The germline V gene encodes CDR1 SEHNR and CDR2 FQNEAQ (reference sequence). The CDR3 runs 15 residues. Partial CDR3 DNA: TGTGCCAGCAGAAAACCGGGACAAGGCTCCTACGAG. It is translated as CASRKPGQGSYE. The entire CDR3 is CASRKPGQGSYEQYF.

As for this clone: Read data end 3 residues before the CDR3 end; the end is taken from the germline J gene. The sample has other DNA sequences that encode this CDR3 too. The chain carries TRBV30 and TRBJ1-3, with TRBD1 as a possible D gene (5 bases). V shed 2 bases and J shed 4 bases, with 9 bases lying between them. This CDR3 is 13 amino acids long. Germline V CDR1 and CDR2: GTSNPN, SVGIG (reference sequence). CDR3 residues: CAWSRGAGNTIYF. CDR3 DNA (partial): TGTGCCTGGAGTAGAGGGGCCGGAAACACC.

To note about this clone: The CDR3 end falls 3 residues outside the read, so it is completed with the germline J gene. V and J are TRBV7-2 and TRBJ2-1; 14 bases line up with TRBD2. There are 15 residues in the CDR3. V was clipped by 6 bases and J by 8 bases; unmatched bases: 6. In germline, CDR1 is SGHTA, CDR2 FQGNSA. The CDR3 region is CASSKTSGRVYEQFF. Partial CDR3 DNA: TGTGCCAGCAGTAAGACTAGCGGGAGGGTATATGAG. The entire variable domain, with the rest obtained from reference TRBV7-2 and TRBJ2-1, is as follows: GAGVSQSPSNKVTEKGKDVELRCDPISGHTALYWYRQSLGQGLEFLIYFQGNSAPDKSGLPSDRFSAERTGGSVSTLTIQRTQQEDSAVYLCASSKTSGRVYEQFFGPGTRLTVL.

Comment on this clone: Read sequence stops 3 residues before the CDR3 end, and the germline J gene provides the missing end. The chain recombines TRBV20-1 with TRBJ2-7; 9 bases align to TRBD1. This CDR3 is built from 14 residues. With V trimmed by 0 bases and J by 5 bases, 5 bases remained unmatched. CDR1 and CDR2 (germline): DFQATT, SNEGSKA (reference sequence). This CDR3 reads CSARDTGGGHEQYF. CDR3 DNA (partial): TGCAGTGCTAGAGATACAGGGGGCGGCCACGAG.

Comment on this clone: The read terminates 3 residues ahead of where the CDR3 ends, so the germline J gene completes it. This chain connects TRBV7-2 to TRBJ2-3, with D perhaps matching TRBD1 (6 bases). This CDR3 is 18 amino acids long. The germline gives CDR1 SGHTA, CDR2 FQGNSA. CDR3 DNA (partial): TGTGCCAGCAGCTTAGCGCTTCGGGCAGGGGAACGCCAAGAGACG. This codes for CASSLALRAGERQET. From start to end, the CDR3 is CASSLALRAGERQETQYF.

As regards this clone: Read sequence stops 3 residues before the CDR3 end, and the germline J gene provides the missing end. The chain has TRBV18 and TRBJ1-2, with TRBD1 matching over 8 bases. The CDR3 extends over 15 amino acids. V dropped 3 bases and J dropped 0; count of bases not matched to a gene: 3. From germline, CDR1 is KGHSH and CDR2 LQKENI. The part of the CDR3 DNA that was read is TGTGCCAGCTCACCGCAACAGGGGGCTAACTATGGC. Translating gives CASSPQQGANYG. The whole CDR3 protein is CASSPQQGANYGYTF. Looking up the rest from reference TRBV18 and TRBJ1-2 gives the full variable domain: NAGVMQNPRHLVRRRGQEARLRCSPMKGHSHVYWYRQLPEEGLKFMVYLQKENIIDESGMPKERFSAEFPKEGPSILRIQQVVRGDSAAYFCASSPQQGANYGYTFGSGTRLTVV.

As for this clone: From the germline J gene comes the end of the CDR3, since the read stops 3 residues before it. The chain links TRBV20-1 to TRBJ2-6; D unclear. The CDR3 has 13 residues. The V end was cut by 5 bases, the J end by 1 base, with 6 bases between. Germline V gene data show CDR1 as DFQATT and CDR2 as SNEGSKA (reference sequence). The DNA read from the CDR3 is TGCAGTGCTCCTATATCTGGGGCCAACGTC. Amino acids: CSAPISGANV. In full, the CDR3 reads CSAPISGANVLTF.

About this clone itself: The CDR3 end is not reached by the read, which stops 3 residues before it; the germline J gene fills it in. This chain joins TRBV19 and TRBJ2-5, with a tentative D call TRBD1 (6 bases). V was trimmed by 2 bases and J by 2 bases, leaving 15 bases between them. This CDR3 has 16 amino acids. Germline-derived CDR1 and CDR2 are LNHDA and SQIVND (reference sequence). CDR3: CASSILGASIQETQYF. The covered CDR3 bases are TGTGCCAGTAGTATATTGGGGGCATCGATACAAGAGACC.

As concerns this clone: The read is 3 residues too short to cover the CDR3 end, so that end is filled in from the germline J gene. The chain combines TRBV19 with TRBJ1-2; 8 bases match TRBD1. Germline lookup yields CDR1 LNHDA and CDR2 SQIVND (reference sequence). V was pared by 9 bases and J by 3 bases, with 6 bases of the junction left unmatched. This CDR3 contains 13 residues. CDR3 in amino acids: CASTDREDYGYTF. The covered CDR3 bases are TGTGCCAGCACGGACAGGGAGGACTATGGC.

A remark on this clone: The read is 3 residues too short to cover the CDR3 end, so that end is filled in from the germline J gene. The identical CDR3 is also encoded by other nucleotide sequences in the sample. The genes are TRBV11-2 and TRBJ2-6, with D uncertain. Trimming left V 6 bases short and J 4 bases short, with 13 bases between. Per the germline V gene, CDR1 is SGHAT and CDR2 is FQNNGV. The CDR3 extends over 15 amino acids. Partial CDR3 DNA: TGTGCCAGCAGTCAAACAGTCACAGGGGCCAACGTC. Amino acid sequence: CASSQTVTGANV. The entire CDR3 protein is CASSQTVTGANVLTF.

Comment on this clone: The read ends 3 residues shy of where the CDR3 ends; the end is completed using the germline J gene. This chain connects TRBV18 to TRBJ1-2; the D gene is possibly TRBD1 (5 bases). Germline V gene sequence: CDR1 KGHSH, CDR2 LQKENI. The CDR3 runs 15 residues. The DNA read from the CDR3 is TGTGCCAGCTCACCAACGGGGGGGGAGGCCCTCGAC. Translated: CASSPTGGEALD. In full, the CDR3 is CASSPTGGEALDYTF. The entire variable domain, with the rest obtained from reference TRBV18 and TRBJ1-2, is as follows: NAGVMQNPRHLVRRRGQEARLRCSPMKGHSHVYWYRQLPEEGLKFMVYLQKENIIDESGMPKERFSAEFPKEGPSILRIQQVVRGDSAAYFCASSPTGGEALDYTFGSGTRLTVV.

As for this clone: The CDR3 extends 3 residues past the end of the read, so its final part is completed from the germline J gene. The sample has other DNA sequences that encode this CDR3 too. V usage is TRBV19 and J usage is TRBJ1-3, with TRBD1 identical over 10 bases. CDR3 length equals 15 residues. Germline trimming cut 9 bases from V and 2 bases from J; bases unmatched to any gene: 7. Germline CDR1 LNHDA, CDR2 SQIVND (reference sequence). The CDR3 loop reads CASEPGTGAGNTIYF. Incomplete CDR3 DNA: TGTGCCAGCGAGCCCGGGACAGGGGCTGGAAACACC.

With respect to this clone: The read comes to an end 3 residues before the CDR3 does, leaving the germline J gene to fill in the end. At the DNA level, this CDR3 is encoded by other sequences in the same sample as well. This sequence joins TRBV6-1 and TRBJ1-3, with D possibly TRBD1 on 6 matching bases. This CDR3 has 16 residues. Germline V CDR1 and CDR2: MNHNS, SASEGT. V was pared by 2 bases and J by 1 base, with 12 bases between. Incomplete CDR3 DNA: TGTGCCAGCAGTGAAATACAGGGCCTATCTGGAAACACC. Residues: CASSEIQGLSGNT. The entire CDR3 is CASSEIQGLSGNTIYF.

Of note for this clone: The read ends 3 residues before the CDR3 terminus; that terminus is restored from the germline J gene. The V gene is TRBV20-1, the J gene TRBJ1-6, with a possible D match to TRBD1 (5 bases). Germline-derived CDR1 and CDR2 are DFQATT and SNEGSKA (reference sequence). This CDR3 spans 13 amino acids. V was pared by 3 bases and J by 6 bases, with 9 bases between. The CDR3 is CSASGQGNSPLHF. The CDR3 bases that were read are TGCAGTGCTAGCGGGCAGGGTAATTCACCC.

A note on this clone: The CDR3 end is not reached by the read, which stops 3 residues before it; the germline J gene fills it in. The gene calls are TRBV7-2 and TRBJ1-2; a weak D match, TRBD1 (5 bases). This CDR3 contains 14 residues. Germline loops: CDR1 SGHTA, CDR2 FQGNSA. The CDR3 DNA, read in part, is TGTGCCAGCAGCTTATCAGGGCGCACAGATACC. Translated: CASSLSGRTDT. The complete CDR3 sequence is CASSLSGRTDTYTF.

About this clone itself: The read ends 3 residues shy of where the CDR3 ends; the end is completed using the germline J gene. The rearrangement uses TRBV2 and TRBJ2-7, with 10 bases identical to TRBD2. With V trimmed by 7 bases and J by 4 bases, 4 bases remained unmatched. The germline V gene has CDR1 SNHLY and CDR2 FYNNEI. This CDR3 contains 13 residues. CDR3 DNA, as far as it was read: TGTGCCAGCAAGCGGGGGGGCATGTACGAG. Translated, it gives CASKRGGMYE. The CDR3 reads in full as CASKRGGMYEQYF.